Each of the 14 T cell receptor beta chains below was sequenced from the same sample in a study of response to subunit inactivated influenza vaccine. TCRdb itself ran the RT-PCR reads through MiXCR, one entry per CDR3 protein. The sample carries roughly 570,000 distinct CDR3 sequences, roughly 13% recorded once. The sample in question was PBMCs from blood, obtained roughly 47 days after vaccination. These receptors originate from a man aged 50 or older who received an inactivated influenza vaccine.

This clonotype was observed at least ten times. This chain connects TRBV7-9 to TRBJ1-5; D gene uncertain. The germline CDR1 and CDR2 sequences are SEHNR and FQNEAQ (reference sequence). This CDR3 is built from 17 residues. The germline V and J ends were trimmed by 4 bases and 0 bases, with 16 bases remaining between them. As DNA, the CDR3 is TGTGCCAGCAGCTACGTGACGGACGCTTATAGCAATCAGCCCCAGCATTTT. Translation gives CASSYVTDAYSNQPQHF.

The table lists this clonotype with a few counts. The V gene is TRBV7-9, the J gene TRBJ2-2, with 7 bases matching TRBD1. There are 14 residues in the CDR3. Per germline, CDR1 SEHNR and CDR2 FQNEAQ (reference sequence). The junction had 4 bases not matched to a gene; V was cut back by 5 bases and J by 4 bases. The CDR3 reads CASSLRGSTGELFF. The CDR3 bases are TGTGCCAGCAGCCTCAGGGGGAGCACCGGGGAGCTGTTTTTT.

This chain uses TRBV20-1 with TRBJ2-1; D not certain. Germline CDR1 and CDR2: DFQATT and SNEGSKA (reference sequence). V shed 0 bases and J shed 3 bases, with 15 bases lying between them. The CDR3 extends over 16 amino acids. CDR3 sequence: CSARDHWRSRYNEQFF. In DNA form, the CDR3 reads TGCAGTGCTAGAGATCATTGGCGGAGTCGCTACAATGAGCAGTTCTTC.

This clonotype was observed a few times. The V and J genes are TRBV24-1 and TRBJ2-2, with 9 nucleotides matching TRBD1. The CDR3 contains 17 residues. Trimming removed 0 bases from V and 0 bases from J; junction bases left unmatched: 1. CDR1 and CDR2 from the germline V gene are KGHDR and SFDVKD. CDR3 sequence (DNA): TGTGCCACCAGTGATTTGGGGACAGGGACGAACACCGGGGAGCTGTTTTTT. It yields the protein CATSDLGTGTNTGELFF.

The CDR3 coding sequence is TGTGCCAGCAGCCCCGGACTAGCCGACGGGGAGCTGTTTTTT. Its protein product is CASSPGLADGELFF. This chain connects TRBV14 to TRBJ2-2; TRBD2 matches at 8 bases. The V and J ends lost 4 bases and 7 bases, in that order; junction bases with no gene match: 5. There are 14 residues in the CDR3. Germline CDR1 and CDR2: SGHDN and FVKESK. The variable domain in full, completed from reference TRBV14 and TRBJ2-2, reads EAGVTQFPSHSVIEKGQTVTLRCDPISGHDNLYWYRRVMGKEIKFLLHFVKESKQDESGMPNNRFLAERTGGTYSTLKVQPAELEDSGVYFCASSPGLADGELFFGEGSRLTVL.

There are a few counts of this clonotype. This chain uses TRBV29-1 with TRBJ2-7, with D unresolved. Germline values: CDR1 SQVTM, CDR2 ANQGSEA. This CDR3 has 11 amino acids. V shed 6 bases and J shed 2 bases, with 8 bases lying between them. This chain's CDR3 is CSVYGTYEQYF. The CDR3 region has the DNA TGCAGCGTCTACGGTACCTACGAGCAGTACTTC.

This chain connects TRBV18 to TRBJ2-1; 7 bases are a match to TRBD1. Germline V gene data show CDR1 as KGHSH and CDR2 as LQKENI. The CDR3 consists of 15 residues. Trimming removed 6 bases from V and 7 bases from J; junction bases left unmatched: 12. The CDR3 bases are TGTGCCAGCTCGCTAAATACAGGGGCCTTGAATGAGCAGTTCTTC. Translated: CASSLNTGALNEQFF.

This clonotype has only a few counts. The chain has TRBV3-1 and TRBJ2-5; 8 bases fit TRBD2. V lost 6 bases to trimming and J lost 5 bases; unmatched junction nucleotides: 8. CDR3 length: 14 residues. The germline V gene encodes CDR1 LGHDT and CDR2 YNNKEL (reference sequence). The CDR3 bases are TGTGCCAGCAGTCGTAGCGGGGCCGAGGAGACCCAGTACTTC. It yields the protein CASSRSGAEETQYF.

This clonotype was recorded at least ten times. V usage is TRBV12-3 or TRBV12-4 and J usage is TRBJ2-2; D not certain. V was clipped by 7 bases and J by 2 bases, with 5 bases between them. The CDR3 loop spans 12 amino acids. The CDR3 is CASIPNTGELFF. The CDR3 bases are TGTGCCAGCATCCCTAACACCGGGGAGCTGTTTTTT.

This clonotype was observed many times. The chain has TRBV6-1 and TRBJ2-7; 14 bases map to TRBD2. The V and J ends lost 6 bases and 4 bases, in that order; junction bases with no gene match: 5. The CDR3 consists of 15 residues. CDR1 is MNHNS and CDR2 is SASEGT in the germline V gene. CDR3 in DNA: TGTGCCAGCAGCGGTGGGACTAGCGGGAGATACGAGCAGTACTTC. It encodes CASSGGTSGRYEQYF.

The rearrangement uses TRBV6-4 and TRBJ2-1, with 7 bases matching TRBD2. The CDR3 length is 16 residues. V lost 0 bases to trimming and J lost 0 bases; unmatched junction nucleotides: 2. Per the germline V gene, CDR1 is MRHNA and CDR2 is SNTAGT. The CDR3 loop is CASSDSSGHSYNEQFF. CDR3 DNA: TGTGCCAGCAGTGACTCTAGCGGGCACTCCTACAATGAGCAGTTCTTC.

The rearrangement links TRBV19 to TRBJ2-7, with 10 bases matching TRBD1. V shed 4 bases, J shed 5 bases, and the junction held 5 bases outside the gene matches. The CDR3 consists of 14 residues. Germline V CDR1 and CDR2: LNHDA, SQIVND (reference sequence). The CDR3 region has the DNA TGTGCCAGTAGTAACACCGGGACAGGGGACGAGCAGTACTTC. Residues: CASSNTGTGDEQYF.

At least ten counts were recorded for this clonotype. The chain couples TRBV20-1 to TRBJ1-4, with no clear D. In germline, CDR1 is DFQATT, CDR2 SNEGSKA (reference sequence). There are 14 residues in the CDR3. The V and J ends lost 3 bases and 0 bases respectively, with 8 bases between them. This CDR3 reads CSARDFATNEKLFF. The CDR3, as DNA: TGCAGTGCTAGGGACTTTGCAACTAATGAAAAACTGTTTTTT.

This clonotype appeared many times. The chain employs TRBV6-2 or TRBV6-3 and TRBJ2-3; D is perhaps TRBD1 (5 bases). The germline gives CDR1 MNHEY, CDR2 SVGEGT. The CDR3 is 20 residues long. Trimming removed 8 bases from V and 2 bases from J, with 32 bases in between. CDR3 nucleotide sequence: TGTGCCAGCCTAAAAAGGAACACAGGATTGGCAGGTCTTGTCACAGATACGCAGTATTTT. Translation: CASLKRNTGLAGLVTDTQYF.